The sequence of this T cell receptor beta chain was determined in a study of spatial heterogeneity in lung cancer. Study conclusions and caveats: Tumors with more nonsynonymous mutations had more expanded intratumoral alpha and beta TCRs.

The time point is: sample taken at primary tumor resection. Every molecule of TCR cDNA had its own unique molecular identifier. TCRdb re-called the 5' RACE reads through MiXCR, storing one row per CDR3 protein. Here the sample spans over 5,500 distinct CDR3 sequences, approximately 8.5% being singletons. This clonotype was counted at least ten times. Its specificity is not known. The starting material was lung tumor tissue, obtained at surgery. This sequence was found in a female donor with early-stage non-small cell lung cancer.

The CDR3 DNA reads TGTGCCAGCAGCCGCACAGGGGGCTCCTACAATGAGCAGTTCTTC. Its translation: CASSRTGGSYNEQFF. The rearrangement links TRBV11-2 to TRBJ2-1; 8 bases align to TRBD1. The CDR3 has 15 amino acids. The V segment lost 5 bases and the J segment 0 bases; nucleotides outside the gene matches: 3. Germline-derived CDR1 and CDR2 are SGHAT and FQNNGV.